This TCR beta chain was obtained from a study of blood T cell repertoires in COVID-19. Overall study context: Sources were T cells, B-cell-depleted T cells, or PBMCs; the material itself was cDNA or gDNA.

Sequenced by immunoSEQ multiplex PCR; TCRdb stores in-frame clones only, minus some. The sample carries fewer than 250,000 clones, 70% to 90% recorded once. Looked up from germline, CDR1 is SGHRS and CDR2 is YFSETQ. Trimming shortened V by 4 bases and J by 3 bases, and 19 bases separated the two germline ends. The CDR3 contains 16 residues. V is TRBV5-1 and J is TRBJ1-1; D may be TRBD1 (5 bases). The clonotype was recovered from a woman in her 70s with active or convalescent COVID-19. What was sequenced was peripheral blood. CDR3 region: CASSRGLHPEDTEAFF. The CDR3, as DNA: TGCGCCAGCAGCAGGGGACTTCACCCGGAGGACACTGAAGCTTTCTTT.